The 26 T cell receptor beta chains in this list originate from one sample, sequenced in a study of technical replicates of blood from a few donors. TCRdb keeps only in-frame clones here, not all; method: immunoSEQ multiplex PCR. This sample has 80,000 to 100,000 clones, with around 96% found just once. Sequencing input: T cells isolated from PBMCs. The receptors were sampled from a human donor in good health.

This rearrangement joins TRBV5-6 to TRBJ1-1, with D uncertain. This CDR3 is 14 amino acids long. Deletions cut 0 bases from V and 11 bases from J, with 17 bases between. The germline CDR1 and CDR2 sequences are SGHDT and YYEEEE. CDR3 protein: CASSLGPGSQRAFF. The CDR3, as DNA: TGTGCCAGCAGCTTGGGCCCGGGGTCACAACGGGCTTTCTTT. The full variable domain, its missing parts supplied by reference TRBV5-6 and TRBJ1-1, is DAGVTQSPTHLIKTRGQQVTLRCSPKSGHDTVSWYQQALGQGPQFIFQYYEEEERQRGNFPDRFSGHQFPNYSSELNVNALLLGDSALYLCASSLGPGSQRAFFGQGTRLTVV.

The CDR3 here is CASSFNWNTEAFF. The CDR3 bases are TGTGCCAGCAGCTTCAACTGGAACACTGAAGCTTTCTTT. This chain uses TRBV7-8 with TRBJ1-1; D unresolved. V was trimmed by 3 bases and J by 1 base, leaving 6 bases between them. The germline V gene encodes CDR1 SGHVS and CDR2 FQNEAQ. This CDR3 is 13 amino acids long.

The gene calls are TRBV2 and TRBJ2-7; 7 bases agree with TRBD1. CDR3 length: 15 amino acids. Trimming at V came to 8 bases and at J to 3 bases, leaving 13 bases not matched to a gene. Germline V gene lookup returns CDR1 SNHLY and CDR2 FYNNEI. The CDR3 DNA is TGTGCCAGCCATTTAGGACCCCAGGGGGTCTACGAGCAGTACTTC. Translated, it gives CASHLGPQGVYEQYF.

The genes are TRBV27 and TRBJ2-7; 10 bases match TRBD1. There are 17 residues in the CDR3. Germline V gene data show CDR1 as MNHEY and CDR2 as SMNVEV (reference sequence). The V and J ends lost 3 bases and 5 bases, in that order; junction bases with no gene match: 13. CDR3 in DNA: TGTGCCAGCAGTTTTTGGGCGCCGGGACAGGGGAGGAACGAGCAGTACTTC. Translation: CASSFWAPGQGRNEQYF.

The rearrangement links TRBV7-2 to TRBJ1-5; perhaps TRBD1 as D (6 bases). The CDR3 is 16 amino acids. V was cut by 6 bases and J by 1 base, with 16 bases left in between. CDR1 and CDR2 from the germline V gene are SGHTA and FQGNSA. For the CDR3, the DNA is TGTGCCAGCAGATCGGGGTTGGGGGCAAGCAATCAGCCCCAGCATTTT. Protein sequence: CASRSGLGASNQPQHF.

The genes are TRBV27 and TRBJ1-3, with a tentative D call TRBD1 (5 bases). Germline CDR1 is MNHEY and CDR2 is SMNVEV (reference sequence). This CDR3 is 14 amino acids long. Trimming removed 4 bases at V and 2 bases at J, with 9 bases between. The CDR3 coding sequence is TGTGCCAGCAGTTCCGCGGGGGCTGGAAACACCATATATTTT. This encodes CASSSAGAGNTIYF.

V usage is TRBV29-1 and J usage is TRBJ2-3; tentatively, D is TRBD2 (5 bases). Per the germline V gene, CDR1 is SQVTM and CDR2 is ANQGSEA. Trimming stripped 8 bases from V and 2 bases from J, with 17 bases between. The CDR3 contains 14 residues. The CDR3: CSSELVRNTDTQYF. The CDR3, as DNA: TGCAGCTCGGAACTAGTCCGGAACACAGATACGCAGTATTTT.

J is TRBJ2-5 and V is TRBV2; D is unclear. Germline loops: CDR1 SNHLY, CDR2 FYNNEI. Trimming stripped 4 bases from V and 5 bases from J, with 8 bases between. CDR3 length: 12 residues. As DNA, the CDR3 is TGTGCCAGCAGTGTAAGCGAGGAGACCCAGTACTTC. Residues: CASSVSEETQYF.

The chain links TRBV2 to TRBJ1-4; D possibly corresponds to TRBD1 (5 bases). Trimming cost V 1 base and J 7 bases, with 16 bases left between them. Germline V gene data show CDR1 as SNHLY and CDR2 as FYNNEI. This CDR3 is 16 amino acids long. In DNA, the CDR3 is TGTGCCAGCAGTGAAGTAGGACCAGGGTTTGGTGAAAAACTGTTTTTT. This translates into CASSEVGPGFGEKLFF.

This clone is a singleton in its sample. The chain uses TRBV13 and TRBJ2-7, with D possibly being TRBD2 (6 bases). Germline V CDR1 and CDR2: PRHDT, FYEKMQ (reference sequence). There are 15 residues in the CDR3. Deletions cut 6 bases from V and 3 bases from J, with 18 bases between. The CDR3 sequence: CASSRLGGGFYEQYF. CDR3 DNA sequence: TGTGCCAGCAGTCGCCTCGGGGGAGGCTTCTACGAGCAGTACTTC.

V usage is TRBV5-8 and J usage is TRBJ2-3; 10 positions match TRBD1. The CDR3 is 13 residues long. Per germline, CDR1 SGHTS and CDR2 YDEGEE. J gave up 3 bases and V 5 bases, and 0 bases lay outside the gene matches. The CDR3 is CASRGQGTDTQYF. CDR3 in DNA: TGTGCCAGCAGGGGACAGGGGACAGATACGCAGTATTTT.

This CDR3 is CASSSPSGTPNTEAFF. The DNA of the CDR3 is TGTGCCAGCAGTTCCCCATCCGGGACACCGAACACTGAAGCTTTCTTT. The chain employs TRBV27 and TRBJ1-1; maybe TRBD1 (6 bases). Trimming cost V 4 bases and J 1 base, with 16 bases left between them. The CDR3 is 16 residues long. CDR1 and CDR2 from the germline V gene are MNHEY and SMNVEV (reference sequence).

The J gene is TRBJ2-3, the V gene TRBV28; D call uncertain. Germline loops: CDR1 MDHEN, CDR2 SYDVKM. The V gene lost 6 bases and the J gene lost 0 bases, with 13 bases spanning the gap. This CDR3 comprises 15 residues. Written as DNA, the CDR3 is TGTGCCAGCAGCCCCCCCCCACGGAGCACAGATACGCAGTATTTT. This translates into CASSPPPRSTDTQYF.

This clone is a singleton in its sample. The V call is TRBV11-3, the J call TRBJ1-2, with D possibly being TRBD1 (6 bases). CDR1 is SGHNT, CDR2 YENEEA, per germline. This CDR3 region has 15 residues. V lost 4 bases and J lost 4, with 16 bases in between. CDR3 amino acids: CASSYLGAGVYGYTF. The CDR3 DNA is TGTGCCAGCAGCTATTTGGGGGCAGGGGTCTATGGCTACACCTTC.

V is TRBV11-2 and J is TRBJ1-2, with TRBD1 as a possible D gene (6 bases). Looked up from germline, CDR1 is SGHAT and CDR2 is FQNNGV. This CDR3 has 14 residues. Trimming shortened V by 0 bases and J by 4 bases, and 9 bases separated the two germline ends. The CDR3 DNA follows: TGTGCCAGCAGCTTAGAAAGACAGGTCTATGGCTACACCTTC. It translates to CASSLERQVYGYTF.

This chain joins TRBV30 and TRBJ1-1, with D possibly TRBD1 on 5 matching bases. Germline V gene sequence: CDR1 GTSNPN, CDR2 SVGIG (reference sequence). Deletions cut 2 bases from V and 4 bases from J, with 11 bases between. The CDR3 contains 13 residues. The CDR3 is CAWSSFRATEAFF. CDR3 in DNA: TGTGCCTGGAGTTCTTTCAGGGCCACTGAAGCTTTCTTT.

V and J are TRBV7-3 and TRBJ2-7, with TRBD1 matching over 7 bases. Germline V gene sequence: CDR1 SGHTA, CDR2 FQGTGA. The CDR3 contains 13 residues. With V trimmed by 5 bases and J by 6 bases, 7 bases remained unmatched. Here the CDR3 reads CASSPGQWGEQYF. In DNA, the CDR3 is TGTGCCAGCAGCCCGGGACAGTGGGGCGAGCAGTACTTC.

The CDR3 region has the DNA TGTGCCAGCAGCTACAGCAGGGCCCACACTGAAGCTTTCTTT. Translation: CASSYSRAHTEAFF. The chain uses TRBV6-6 and TRBJ1-1, with a tentative D call TRBD1 (5 bases). Germline CDR1 MNHNY, CDR2 SVGAGI (reference sequence). The germline V and J ends were trimmed by 6 bases and 3 bases, with 14 bases remaining between them. The CDR3 spans 14 residues.

The V and J genes are TRBV4-1 and TRBJ2-1; D call uncertain. The length of the CDR3 is 16 residues. Deletions cut 1 base from V and 8 bases from J, with 18 bases between. Germline V gene lookup returns CDR1 MGHRA and CDR2 YSYEKL. The CDR3 nucleotides read TGCGCCAGCAGCCAAGCCATTAGCCTTGTTCCCCATGAGCAGTTCTTC. This sequence encodes CASSQAISLVPHEQFF.

CDR3 nucleotides: TGTGCCAGCAGCGCAAAAAGCACACAGGGCGCGAATCGCACTGAAGCTTTCTTT. It yields the protein CASSAKSTQGANRTEAFF. The gene calls are TRBV9 and TRBJ1-1; D may be TRBD1 (6 bases). Germline lookup yields CDR1 SGDLS and CDR2 YYNGEE. The CDR3 runs to 18 residues. V lost 3 bases, J lost 4 bases, and 25 bases lay in between.

This chain connects TRBV6-1 to TRBJ2-3; D may be TRBD2 (6 bases). The CDR3 spans 17 residues. Germline V gene data show CDR1 as MNHNS and CDR2 as SASEGT. V lost 1 base to trimming and J lost 3 bases, with 17 bases between them. The CDR3 nucleotides read TGTGCCAGCAGTGAAGAAGGCGGGACCCTGATAACAGATACGCAGTATTTT. Its translation: CASSEEGGTLITDTQYF.

The gene calls are TRBV19 and TRBJ1-5; 7 bases line up with TRBD1. The V segment lost 5 bases and the J segment 6 bases; nucleotides outside the gene matches: 7. Germline V CDR1 and CDR2: LNHDA, SQIVND (reference sequence). The CDR3 has 14 residues. CDR3 amino acids: CASSRQGLSQPQHF. CDR3 sequence (DNA): TGTGCCAGTAGTCGACAGGGTTTGAGTCAGCCCCAGCATTTT.

The chain carries TRBV6-1 and TRBJ1-1; possibly TRBD1 for D (6 bases). Germline CDR1 reads MNHNS; CDR2 reads SASEGT. The CDR3 is made up of 13 amino acids. Trimming removed 7 bases from V and 0 bases from J, with 9 bases in between. CDR3 DNA: TGTGCCAGCAAACAGGGCATGAACACTGAAGCTTTCTTT. Amino acids: CASKQGMNTEAFF.

V is TRBV19 and J is TRBJ1-5, with TRBD1 matching over 7 bases. This CDR3 is 13 amino acids long. The J segment lost 6 bases and the V segment lost 4 bases, leaving 3 bases of the junction unmatched. Per the germline V gene, CDR1 is LNHDA and CDR2 is SQIVND (reference sequence). The CDR3 DNA is TGTGCCAGTAGTAGACAGGGACCTCAGCCCCAGCATTTT. It specifies CASSRQGPQPQHF.

This sequence joins TRBV9 and TRBJ1-2; TRBD1 might be the D (5 bases). V lost 1 base and J lost 7, with 14 bases in between. The V gene's germline CDR1 is SGDLS and CDR2 YYNGEE. CDR3 length: 14 residues. The CDR3 here is CASSVNGGEGGYTF. The CDR3 DNA reads TGTGCCAGCAGCGTAAACGGGGGGGAGGGTGGCTACACCTTC.

This rearrangement joins TRBV6-5 to TRBJ1-2; D gene ambiguous. V shed 2 bases and J shed 6 bases, with 7 bases lying between them. CDR1 is MNHEY and CDR2 is SVGAGI in the germline V gene. There are 12 residues in the CDR3. The CDR3 here is CASSYTDDGYTF. CDR3 in DNA: TGTGCCAGCAGTTACACTGATGATGGCTACACCTTC.